The 24 T cell receptor beta chains below all came from one sample that was sequenced in a study of persistence of HIV-infected CD4 T cells. Cells were stimulated with CMV-infected fibroblast lysates at around 9.1 ug/mL. Memory cells lacking CD40L and CD69 with high CD45RO were sorted. Their cognate antigens are unknown. Sequencing used immunoSEQ version 4 in survey mode. Produced via immunoSEQ multiplex PCR; TCRdb's table is partial and in-frame only. The sample yields about 33,000 clones, around 80% seen once. Sequencing was performed on CD4+ T cells sorted from PBMCs after approximately 19-hour stimulation, taken from a patient who received antiretroviral therapy. Receptor source: an adult woman with HIV who was CMV-seropositive.

This clone was recorded once. This chain uses TRBV6-1 with TRBJ1-2; D not certain. This CDR3 is 14 amino acids long. The V gene's germline CDR1 is MNHNS and CDR2 SASEGT. The V and J ends lost 0 bases and 4 bases respectively, with 9 bases between them. Here the CDR3 DNA reads TGTGCCAGCAGTGAAGCTCGCGGTCCCTATGGCTACACCTTC. Translation: CASSEARGPYGYTF.

V is TRBV7-3 and J is TRBJ2-4, with TRBD1 as a possible D gene (6 bases). Trimming removed 2 bases from V and 5 bases from J, with 13 bases in between. The CDR3 consists of 15 residues. Germline-derived CDR1 and CDR2 are SGHTA and FQGTGA. CDR3 DNA sequence: TGTGCCAGCAGCTTACGCACAGGGACCGAAAACATTCAGTACTTC. It yields the protein CASSLRTGTENIQYF.

V is TRBV5-1 and J is TRBJ2-7; D is ambiguous. CDR3 length: 14 residues. V was cut by 0 bases and J by 1 base, with 8 bases left in between. Per the germline V gene, CDR1 is SGHRS and CDR2 is YFSETQ. CDR3 nucleotide sequence: TGCGCCAGCAGCTTGGTCAGAACTTCCTACGAGCAGTACTTC. Translating gives CASSLVRTSYEQYF.

This chain joins TRBV5-1 and TRBJ2-3, with D tentatively TRBD2 (6 bases). Trimming cost V 6 bases and J 5 bases, with 13 bases left between them. Germline-derived CDR1 and CDR2 are SGHRS and YFSETQ. The CDR3 has 13 amino acids. CDR3 loop: CASNLGGVDTQYF. The DNA for the CDR3 is TGCGCCAGCAATCTCGGGGGAGTAGATACGCAGTATTTT.

The chain joins TRBV10-2 to TRBJ1-4; the match to TRBD1 covers 7 bases. The CDR3 covers 17 residues. CDR1 and CDR2 (germline): WSHSY, SAAADI. The J segment lost 4 bases and the V segment lost 2 bases, leaving 10 bases of the junction unmatched. CDR3 loop: CASSENGGGGYNEKLFF. The CDR3 bases are TGCGCCAGCAGTGAGAATGGAGGGGGCGGGTATAATGAAAAACTGTTTTTT.

The sample holds a few counts of this clone. The chain couples TRBV30 to TRBJ1-4; D unresolved. The CDR3 is 14 amino acids. The germline gives CDR1 GTSNPN, CDR2 SVGIG (reference sequence). V lost 4 bases and J 4 bases, leaving 13 bases between the germline ends. The CDR3 loop reads CAWMGQTYNEKLFF. Written as DNA, the CDR3 is TGTGCCTGGATGGGCCAGACCTATAATGAAAAACTGTTTTTT.

The CDR3 here is CASTRAGLRDGYTF. The CDR3 DNA reads TGTGCCAGCACGCGGGCGGGTCTGAGAGATGGCTACACCTTC. The J gene is TRBJ1-2, the V gene TRBV28; D call uncertain. Between the trimmed V and J ends, which lost 7 bases and 6 bases, there was a span of 18 bases. Germline V gene lookup returns CDR1 MDHEN and CDR2 SYDVKM. The CDR3 sequence is 14 residues long.

V and J are TRBV7-9 and TRBJ2-3; TRBD1 matches 8 bases. The trim removed 1 base at V and 5 bases at J, leaving 8 bases unmatched. There are 16 residues in the CDR3. Looked up from germline, CDR1 is SEHNR and CDR2 is FQNEAQ (reference sequence). The CDR3 protein is CASSLGSGTGKDTQYF. CDR3 coding DNA: TGTGCCAGCAGCTTAGGGTCCGGGACAGGAAAAGATACGCAGTATTTT.

This chain joins TRBV7-3 and TRBJ1-1, with D possibly being TRBD1 (6 bases). The CDR3 is 14 residues long. Germline V gene data show CDR1 as SGHTA and CDR2 as FQGTGA. Trimming shortened V by 4 bases and J by 5 bases, and 14 bases separated the two germline ends. The CDR3 spells CASSSGRGGTEAFF. The CDR3 DNA follows: TGTGCCAGCAGCTCGGGCAGGGGAGGTACTGAAGCTTTCTTT.

The chain links TRBV6-5 to TRBJ2-1; 7 bases match TRBD2. CDR3 length equals 15 residues. V lost 7 bases and J lost 7; bases outside the gene matches: 13. The V gene's germline CDR1 is MNHEY and CDR2 SVGAGI. CDR3 residues: CASTPISGGGNEQFF. The DNA of the CDR3 is TGTGCCAGCACCCCGATTAGTGGGGGGGGGAATGAGCAGTTCTTC.

The rearrangement joins TRBV9 to TRBJ2-1; perhaps TRBD2 as D (5 bases). The CDR3 contains 17 residues. The germline V gene encodes CDR1 SGDLS and CDR2 YYNGEE. Trimming left V 7 bases short and J 3 bases short, with 23 bases between. CDR3 loop: CASPSRDPKKFYNEQFF. The CDR3 bases are TGTGCCAGCCCGTCCCGGGATCCCAAAAAATTCTACAATGAGCAGTTCTTC.

The CDR3 loop reads CASSESGGNTIYF. CDR3 bases: TGTGCCAGCAGTGAATCCGGGGGAAACACCATATATTTT. V and J are TRBV25-1 and TRBJ1-3; D remains unclear. The CDR3 is 13 residues long. Germline CDR1 is MGHDK and CDR2 is SYGVNS. Trimming left V 1 base short and J 4 bases short, with 5 bases between.

The V gene is TRBV10-3, the J gene TRBJ1-6, with D perhaps matching TRBD1 (5 bases). The CDR3 contains 16 residues. Germline V gene sequence: CDR1 ENHRY, CDR2 SYGVKD. Trimming took off 6 bases at V and 8 bases at J, with 20 bases between the two ends. For the CDR3, the DNA is TGTGCCATCAGGGGCGGGGGAACTTTGGGGGATTCACCCCTCCACTTT. It translates to CAIRGGGTLGDSPLHF.

The chain uses TRBV9 and TRBJ1-1, with a possible D match to TRBD1 (5 bases). Looked up from germline, CDR1 is SGDLS and CDR2 is YYNGEE. Trimming shortened V by 4 bases and J by 5 bases, and 18 bases separated the two germline ends. This CDR3 has 15 residues. The CDR3 loop reads CASSTGPHAVTEAFF. In DNA form, the CDR3 reads TGTGCCAGCAGCACGGGACCCCATGCAGTTACTGAAGCTTTCTTT. The entire variable domain, with the rest obtained from reference TRBV9 and TRBJ1-1, is as follows: DSGVTQTPKHLITATGQRVTLRCSPRSGDLSVYWYQQSLDQGLQFLIQYYNGEERAKGNILERFSAQQFPDLHSELNLSSLELGDSALYFCASSTGPHAVTEAFFGQGTRLTVV.

The chain links TRBV9 to TRBJ1-2; D is unclear. The CDR3 is made up of 13 amino acids. Germline CDR1 reads SGDLS; CDR2 reads YYNGEE. Trimming removed 3 bases at V and 5 bases at J, with 11 bases between. The CDR3, as DNA: TGTGCCAGCAGCGCAGTTCCACCTTATGGCTACACCTTC. It is translated as CASSAVPPYGYTF.

The rearrangement links TRBV2 to TRBJ1-2, with 7 bases aligning to TRBD1. The CDR3 has 13 residues. J gave up 6 bases and V 6 bases, and 7 bases lay outside the gene matches. The germline gives CDR1 SNHLY, CDR2 FYNNEI. CDR3 loop: CASRADRFNGYTF. For the CDR3, the DNA is TGTGCCAGCAGAGCGGACAGGTTCAATGGCTACACCTTC.

The chain combines TRBV27 with TRBJ2-7; D is tentatively TRBD1 or TRBD2 (5 bases each). The CDR3 is 15 residues long. Germline lookup yields CDR1 MNHEY and CDR2 SMNVEV (reference sequence). The V and J ends lost 5 bases and 1 base respectively, with 15 bases between them. The CDR3 region is CASSHTGAFSYEQYF. The DNA for the CDR3 is TGTGCCAGCAGTCATACCGGGGCCTTTTCCTACGAGCAGTACTTC.

This chain links TRBV5-1 with TRBJ2-3, with D possibly matching TRBD1 (7 bases). The CDR3 contains 16 residues. V was cut by 2 bases and J by 1 base, with 14 bases left in between. Germline V gene lookup returns CDR1 SGHRS and CDR2 YFSETQ. CDR3 bases: TGCGCCAGCAGCTTCCAGGGGGGCCGCGGCACAGATACGCAGTATTTT. Its translation: CASSFQGGRGTDTQYF.

The V and J genes are TRBV10-3 and TRBJ1-1; 11 bases are a match to TRBD1. Looked up from germline, CDR1 is ENHRY and CDR2 is SYGVKD. CDR3 length equals 14 residues. The V and J ends lost 8 bases and 3 bases, in that order; junction bases with no gene match: 5. The CDR3 here is CAISRGQGDTEAFF. The CDR3 region has the DNA TGTGCCATCTCCCGGGGACAGGGGGACACTGAAGCTTTCTTT.

This chain joins TRBV7-2 and TRBJ1-2, with 8 nucleotides matching TRBD1. Germline V gene data show CDR1 as SGHTA and CDR2 as FQGNSA. The CDR3 runs 17 residues. V was pared by 5 bases and J by 4 bases, with 15 bases of the junction left unmatched. In nucleotides, the CDR3 is TGTGCCAGCAGCCGGACAGGGTCTAAAATAATGGGCTATGGCTACACCTTC. Amino acids: CASSRTGSKIMGYGYTF.

The chain has TRBV6-1 and TRBJ1-3, with 9 bases fitting TRBD1. The CDR3 covers 15 residues. Trimming at V came to 10 bases and at J to 1 base, leaving 8 bases not matched to a gene. The germline V gene encodes CDR1 MNHNS and CDR2 SASEGT. CDR3 nucleotide sequence: TGTGCCACCCGGGACAGGGAAATGTCTGGAAACACCATATATTTT. It specifies CATRDREMSGNTIYF.

V usage is TRBV12-3 or TRBV12-4 and J usage is TRBJ1-3; D is unresolved. The CDR3 contains 13 residues. V was trimmed by 2 bases and J by 4 bases, leaving 6 bases between them. The CDR3 here is CASSLRRGNTIYF. The DNA for the CDR3 is TGTGCCAGCAGTTTAAGAAGGGGAAACACCATATATTTT.

This chain connects TRBV28 to TRBJ1-2; possibly TRBD1 for D (6 bases). V gave up 6 bases and J gave up 3 bases, with 11 bases separating them. The CDR3 is 13 amino acids. Germline assignment: CDR1 MDHEN and CDR2 SYDVKM. For the CDR3, the DNA is TGTGCCAGCAGCCCCGGACAGCACTATGGCTACACCTTC. Its protein is CASSPGQHYGYTF.

The CDR3 nucleotides are TGTGCCACCAGTGATTCGGGTTTGGTCTATGGCTACACCTTC. It encodes CATSDSGLVYGYTF. The chain combines TRBV24-1 with TRBJ1-2; D is undetermined. Germline CDR1 and CDR2: KGHDR and SFDVKD. The CDR3 has 14 amino acids. Trimming pared 2 bases from V and 4 bases from J, leaving 10 bases between.